Included here is one TCR beta chain sequence, with context. The sample originates from a study of cytomegalovirus exposure and HLA in healthy donors. With 60 Vbeta and 13 Jbeta primers, the PCR was carried out. Repertoires were generated with immunoSEQ multiplex PCR, while TCRdb's copy carries only in-frame clones and drops some. The table includes some 130,000 clones, roughly 83% detected once. In germline, CDR1 is MRHNA, CDR2 SNTAGT. J lost 3 bases, V lost 3 bases, and 0 bases had no gene match. This CDR3 contains 14 residues. Sample: PBMCs. The TCR originated in a man between 35 and 55 years old in good health and CMV-seronegative. The rearrangement joins TRBV6-4 to TRBJ2-3; 10 bases align to TRBD2. The CDR3 loop reads CASSEGLATDTQYF. CDR3 nucleotides: TGTGCCAGCAGTGAGGGACTAGCGACAGATACGCAGTATTTT.